One T cell receptor (beta chain) is described in this entry. The sample comes from a study of blood T cell repertoires in COVID-19. Some clones are missing from TCRdb's copy, which holds only in-frame ones; the method was immunoSEQ multiplex PCR. The table includes over 100,000 clones, around 82% detected once. What was sequenced was peripheral blood. This sequence originates from a woman in her forties or fifties with acute or convalescent COVID-19.

The CDR3 reads CASGPPLVANTGELFF. DNA for the CDR3: TGTGCTAGTGGTCCCCCTCTAGTGGCGAACACCGGGGAGCTGTTTTTT. V is TRBV12-5 and J is TRBJ2-2, with D unresolved. The CDR3 is 16 amino acids. Germline values: CDR1 LGHNT, CDR2 FRNRAP. Trimming took off 5 bases at V and 0 bases at J, with 13 bases between the two ends. The complete variable domain, with remaining parts taken from reference TRBV12-5 and TRBJ2-2, reads DARVTQTPRHKVTEMGQEVTMRCQPILGHNTVFWYRQTMMQGLELLAYFRNRAPLDDSGMPKDRFSAEMPDATLATLKIQPSEPRDSAVYFCASGPPLVANTGELFFGEGSRLTVL.